This TCR beta chain was observed in a study of cytomegalovirus exposure and HLA in healthy donors. This CDR3 contains 14 residues. Germline CDR1 reads KGHSH; CDR2 reads LQKENI. The V gene lost 0 bases and the J gene lost 4 bases, with 10 bases spanning the gap. Vbeta (60) and Jbeta (13) primers were used in the PCR. In the study's own analysis: Later analysis identified roughly 82 million unique TCR beta chains, approximately 11 million shared. Profiled with immunoSEQ multiplex PCR; TCRdb holds only in-frame clones, not every one. The V and J calls and clone size are taken from that table; D and trimming were inferred from the DNA. This sample carries approximately 110,000 clones, approximately 83% of them seen once, and the ten largest clones take around 2.5%.

The TCR sequence derives from a woman aged 18-29 years in good health and CMV-seronegative. Sequencing was performed on PBMCs. This chain joins TRBV18 and TRBJ2-7; D perhaps matches TRBD1 (5 bases). The CDR3 reads CASSPPSQGYEQYF. CDR3 nucleotide sequence: TGTGCCAGCTCACCACCGAGCCAGGGATACGAGCAGTACTTC. The full variable domain, with the rest looked up from reference TRBV18 and TRBJ2-7, is NAGVMQNPRHLVRRRGQEARLRCSPMKGHSHVYWYRQLPEEGLKFMVYLQKENIIDESGMPKERFSAEFPKEGPSILRIQQVVRGDSAAYFCASSPPSQGYEQYFGPGTRLTVT.